These T cell receptor beta chains were read from a single sample in a study of blood T cell repertoires in COVID-19. Sequencing was performed with immunoSEQ multiplex PCR; in TCRdb, only in-frame clones are kept and a portion is missing. The table has about 240,000 clones, around 84% seen once. Sequenced sample: peripheral blood. The receptors here all came from a woman between 65 and 79 years old with active or convalescent COVID-19. CDR3s include the opening cysteine and the closing phenylalanine or tryptophan. A D gene is named only where the DNA matches it firmly. Size values are once, few and many counts, or a class for expanded clones, and some rows have none.

clone size	V gene	D gene	J gene	CDR3 DNA	CDR3 protein
NA	TRBV14	NA	TRBJ1-6	TGTGCCAGCAGCCAAGTGGCCAATAATTCACCCCTCCACTTT	CASSQVANNSPLHF
NA	TRBV24-1	NA	TRBJ2-1	TGTGCCACCAGTGATTCTGAGGGCATGTTATCCTACAATGAGCAGTTCTTC	CATSDSEGMLSYNEQFF
NA	TRBV4-2	NA	TRBJ1-1	TGTGCCAGCAGCCAAGGGACAAGGGGCTATCCTGAAGCTTTCTTT	CASSQGTRGYPEAFF
NA	TRBV6-5	NA	TRBJ2-7	TGTGCCAGCAGTCGGGGATTCGACTACGAGCAGTACTTC	CASSRGFDYEQYF
NA	TRBV29-1	TRBD1	TRBJ1-2	TGCAGCGTTGAAGGTGACAGGGGTAACTATGGCTACACCTTC	CSVEGDRGNYGYTF
NA	TRBV6-1	TRBD1	TRBJ1-4	TGTGCCAGCAGTGCCCGGACAGGGTTCGGGGAAGAAAAACTGTTTTTT	CASSARTGFGEEKLFF
NA	TRBV19	NA	TRBJ2-1	TGTGCCAGTAGTATAATCCTCGGTGTCAATGAGCAGTTCTTC	CASSIILGVNEQFF
NA	TRBV10-3	TRBD1	TRBJ2-7	TGTGCCATCAGTGAGTGGACAGGGAACTACGAGCAGTACTTC	CAISEWTGNYEQYF
NA	TRBV6-1	NA	TRBJ1-5	TGTGCCAGCAGTGAAGGACAGAGAAATCAGCCCCAGCATTTT	CASSEGQRNQPQHF
NA	TRBV11-3	NA	TRBJ1-6	TGTGCCAGCAGGCAGAACTATAATTCACCCCTCCACTTT	CASRQNYNSPLHF
NA	TRBV10-1	NA	TRBJ1-1	TGCGCCAGCAGTGACTCAGAGGGCACTGAAGCTTTCTTT	CASSDSEGTEAFF
NA	TRBV4-3	TRBD1	TRBJ1-2	TGCGCCAGCAGCCAACGTACCGGGACAGGGGTGGCTGGCTACACCTTC	CASSQRTGTGVAGYTF
NA	TRBV5-6	TRBD2	TRBJ2-3	TGTGCCAGCAGCTTGGATGGGGGGGTCACAGATACGCAGTATTTT	CASSLDGGVTDTQYF
NA	TRBV29-1	TRBD1	TRBJ2-7	TGCAGCGTTGAAGCCCCCGGACAGGGTTTATACGAGCAGTACTTC	CSVEAPGQGLYEQYF
NA	TRBV5-1	TRBD1	TRBJ1-2	TGCGCCAGCAGTTCCGGGACAGGGGGCGTCAAGGACTATGGCTACACCTTC	CASSSGTGGVKDYGYTF
NA	TRBV2	TRBD2	TRBJ2-3	TGTGCCAGTCGGAGAGCGGGGGGCACAGATACGCAGTATTTT	CASRRAGGTDTQYF
NA	TRBV4-1	NA	TRBJ1-4	TGCGCCAGCAGCCAGAATCGAAGGTGGGGCAAGGAAAAACTGTTTTTT	CASSQNRRWGKEKLFF
NA	TRBV11-2	TRBD1	TRBJ2-7	TGTGCCAGCAGCTTAGTTCCGACAGGGGTCCGGGGCGAGCAGTACTTC	CASSLVPTGVRGEQYF
NA	TRBV5-5	TRBD1	TRBJ1-1	TGTGCCAGCACCTGGGACAGACACATGAACACTGAAGCTTTCTTT	CASTWDRHMNTEAFF
NA	TRBV5-8	NA	TRBJ1-2	TGTGCCAGCGCTGGGAGGTCTGGTGGGTTTGGCTACACCTTC	CASAGRSGGFGYTF
NA	TRBV6-5	TRBD1	TRBJ1-4	TGTGCCAGCAGTCCAACAGGGGCGGGGGAAAAACTGTTTTTT	CASSPTGAGEKLFF
NA	TRBV4-2	NA	TRBJ2-3	TGTGCCAGCAGCCCCGACGACAGCGCAGATACGCAGTATTTT	CASSPDDSADTQYF
NA	TRBV10-3	TRBD2	TRBJ2-3	TGTGCCATCAGTGAGTCAGGGACTAGCTTAAGGAGTACGCAGTATTTT	CAISESGTSLRSTQYF
few	TRBV6-5	NA	TRBJ2-5	TGTGCCAGCAGGGCAGGGAGGGAGACCCAGTACTTC	CASRAGRETQYF
NA	TRBV10-1	NA	TRBJ2-7	TGCGCCAGCTCCAGGGATTTCTCCTACGAGCAGTACTTC	CASSRDFSYEQYF
once	TRBV11-2	NA	TRBJ2-2	TGTGCCAGCAGCCGCCCAGGGATCAACACCGGGGAGCTGTTTTTT	CASSRPGINTGELFF
NA	TRBV18	NA	TRBJ1-5	TGTGCCAGCTCACCTCAGGTAGGGGATCAGCCCCAGCATTTT	CASSPQVGDQPQHF
NA	TRBV21-1	NA	TRBJ1-2	TGTGCCCGCCGGGACAGGGGGACGGCGGGCACCTTC	CARRDRGTAGTF
once	TRBV5-4	NA	TRBJ1-1	TGTGCCAGCAGCTTGATCAGGGAGAACACTGAAGCTTTCTTT	CASSLIRENTEAFF
NA	TRBV7-2	NA	TRBJ1-2	TGTGCCAGCAGCTTAGAGGCAGGCACTCGTGGCTACACCTTC	CASSLEAGTRGYTF
NA	TRBV7-7	NA	TRBJ2-5	TGTGCCAGCAGCTTGAGGGAGCTCAGGGGTGAGACCCAGTACTTC	CASSLRELRGETQYF
NA	TRBV5-5	TRBD2	TRBJ2-1	TGTGCCAGCAGCCCAACTCCCGGGACTAGCGTGAATGAGCAGTTCTTC	CASSPTPGTSVNEQFF
NA	TRBV6-1	TRBD1	TRBJ2-7	TGTGCCAGCAGTGAGGGACAGGGTTTAATCTACGAGCAGTACTTC	CASSEGQGLIYEQYF
NA	TRBV10-1	NA	TRBJ2-7	TGCGCCAGCAGTGCGGGGTTGCCCTACGAGCAGTACTTC	CASSAGLPYEQYF
once	TRBV18	NA	TRBJ1-4	TGTGCCAGCTCACTAGCAAATCCGTCTCACAGGGAGGGAAAACTGTTTTTT	CASSLANPSHREGKLFF
NA	TRBV4-2	NA	TRBJ2-3	TGTGCCAGCAGCCAAGAAGGTTGGGCAGTGGGGCAGTATTTT	CASSQEGWAVGQYF
NA	TRBV25-1	TRBD1	TRBJ2-7	TGTGCCAGCAGTACCCACAGGGGGCTCTCCTACGAGCAGTACTTC	CASSTHRGLSYEQYF
NA	TRBV5-1	TRBD2	TRBJ2-1	TGCGCCAGCAGCCAACTAGCGGGGGCCGGGAATGAGCAGTTCTTC	CASSQLAGAGNEQFF
NA	TRBV3-1/TRBV3-2	TRBD1	TRBJ1-6	TGTGCCAGCAGCCAAGTCCGATCAGGGGGGCCCCACTATAATTCACCCCTCCACTTT	CASSQVRSGGPHYNSPLHF
few	TRBV7-6	TRBD1	TRBJ2-3	TGTGCCAGCAGCTTCCTCCCGACAGGGGGTAAGAATACGCAGTATTTT	CASSFLPTGGKNTQYF
NA	TRBV4-3	NA	TRBJ1-2	TGCGCCAGCAGCCAAGACCGGGGGTTAGGCTACACCTTC	CASSQDRGLGYTF
NA	TRBV11-2	NA	TRBJ1-5	TGTGCCAGCAGCTCAGACCCGGACTCTAATCAGCCCCAGCATTTT	CASSSDPDSNQPQHF
NA	TRBV19	NA	TRBJ2-7	TGTGCCAGTAGTATCGAGGCAGGGGCCTCCTACGAGCAGTACTTC	CASSIEAGASYEQYF
once	TRBV24-1	NA	TRBJ1-3	TGTGCCACCAGTGCGAGGTCCCCTGGAAACACCATATATTTT	CATSARSPGNTIYF
NA	TRBV7-2	NA	TRBJ1-3	TGTGCCAGCAGCCCCAGACAGGGAAACACCATATATTTT	CASSPRQGNTIYF
once	TRBV5-4	TRBD1	TRBJ2-7	TGTGCCAGCAGCTTTAAAGGACAGGCCTCCTACGAGCAGTACTTC	CASSFKGQASYEQYF
NA	TRBV6-2/TRBV6-3	NA	TRBJ1-2	TGTGCCAGCAGCACCGCGGCTGGCTACACCTTC	CASSTAAGYTF
NA	TRBV12-3/TRBV12-4	NA	TRBJ1-4	TGTGCCAGCAGTAGGCAGGGAGGGGAAAAACTGTTTTTT	CASSRQGGEKLFF
NA	TRBV27	NA	TRBJ1-1	TGTGCCAGCAGTTACCGGGGGTCGAACACTGAAGCTTTCTTT	CASSYRGSNTEAFF
NA	TRBV6-5	NA	TRBJ2-2	TGTGCCAGCTGCAGGGCCGGGGAGCTGTTTTTT	CASCRAGELFF
NA	TRBV10-2	TRBD1	TRBJ2-7	TGCGCCAGCAGAGACAGGGGTCGGTTTGAGCAGTACTTC	CASRDRGRFEQYF
once	TRBV5-8	NA	TRBJ1-2	TGTGCCAGCAGCTCCCAGGGTGGAAGCTACACCTTC	CASSSQGGSYTF
NA	TRBV18	TRBD2	TRBJ2-3	TGTGCCAGCTCACCACTAGCGGGGGGTGTAGGCACAGATACGCAGTATTTT	CASSPLAGGVGTDTQYF
NA	TRBV9	NA	TRBJ1-1	TGTGCCAGCAGGGGACTTGAGGGGAACACTGAAGCTTTCTTT	CASRGLEGNTEAFF
few	TRBV6-1	NA	TRBJ1-5	TGTGCCAGCAGTGACAGGGTCTCGAGCAATCAGCCCCAGCATTTT	CASSDRVSSNQPQHF